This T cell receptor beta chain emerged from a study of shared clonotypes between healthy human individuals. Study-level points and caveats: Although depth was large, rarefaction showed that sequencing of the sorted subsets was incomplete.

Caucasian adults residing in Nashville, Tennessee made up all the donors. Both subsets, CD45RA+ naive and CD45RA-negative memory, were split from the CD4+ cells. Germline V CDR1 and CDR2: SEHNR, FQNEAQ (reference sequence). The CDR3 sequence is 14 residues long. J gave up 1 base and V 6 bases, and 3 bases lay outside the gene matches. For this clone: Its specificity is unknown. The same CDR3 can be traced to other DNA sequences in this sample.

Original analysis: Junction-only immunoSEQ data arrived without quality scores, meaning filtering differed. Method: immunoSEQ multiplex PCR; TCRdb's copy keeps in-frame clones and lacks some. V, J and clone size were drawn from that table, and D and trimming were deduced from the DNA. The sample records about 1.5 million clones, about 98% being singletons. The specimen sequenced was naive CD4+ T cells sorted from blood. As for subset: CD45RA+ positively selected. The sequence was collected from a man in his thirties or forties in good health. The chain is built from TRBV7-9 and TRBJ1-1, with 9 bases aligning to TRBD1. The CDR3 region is CASSRGQGNTEAFF. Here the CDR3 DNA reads TGTGCCAGCAGTAGGGGACAGGGGAACACTGAAGCTTTCTTT.